Below, 23 T cell receptor beta chains from the same sample are listed, as sequenced in a study of shared clonotypes between healthy human individuals. TCRdb's table, derived via immunoSEQ multiplex PCR, lists solely in-frame clones and lacks some. The data show millions of clones, approximately 95% seen once. Sequencing was carried out using naive CD4+ T cells from PBMCs. Indicated subset: CD45RA+ positively selected. These receptors came from a man in his late teens or twenties in good health. Some clones in this sample may be carry-over from other donors' samples.

This clone occurred a few times. This specimen includes other DNA sequences encoding the same CDR3. The chain joins TRBV28 to TRBJ1-5; D gene uncertain. Germline V gene sequence: CDR1 MDHEN, CDR2 SYDVKM. The CDR3 length is 11 residues. Trimming took off 2 bases at V and 7 bases at J, with 3 bases between the two ends. CDR3 nucleotide sequence: TGTGCCAGCAGTTTAAGACAGCCCCAGCATTTT. This codes for CASSLRQPQHF.

This clone was picked up one time. The rearrangement links TRBV5-4 to TRBJ2-7; 9 nucleotides agree with TRBD1. The CDR3 is 19 amino acids. Trimming cost V 4 bases and J 1 base; bases outside gene matches: 18. Germline V lookup: CDR1 SGHNT, CDR2 YYREEE (reference sequence). Here the CDR3 DNA reads TGTGCCAGCAGCAGGGGGGTTAGGGGACAGGGTGTGAGGTCCTACGAGCAGTACTTC. Translation gives CASSRGVRGQGVRSYEQYF.

V gene TRBV6-1 combines with J gene TRBJ1-1; TRBD1 is a possible D gene (6 bases). Trimming left V 6 bases short and J 2 bases short, with 13 bases between. This CDR3 has 14 residues. CDR1 and CDR2 (germline): MNHNS, SASEGT. The CDR3: CASRITGFNTEAFF. The CDR3 DNA follows: TGTGCCAGCAGGATCACAGGGTTTAACACTGAAGCTTTCTTT.

This chain connects TRBV9 to TRBJ2-2; TRBD1 matches 9 bases. The CDR3 length is 16 residues. Germline V gene lookup returns CDR1 SGDLS and CDR2 YYNGEE. The ends lost 3 bases at V and 1 base at J; junction bases unmatched: 4. The CDR3 DNA follows: TGTGCCAGCAGCGAGACAGGGGGGTTGAACACCGGGGAGCTGTTTTTT. It encodes CASSETGGLNTGELFF.

This clone was counted once. The V and J genes are TRBV28 and TRBJ1-5; D gene uncertain. Trimming removed 6 bases at V and 3 bases at J, with 15 bases between. The length of the CDR3 is 15 residues. Germline assignment: CDR1 MDHEN and CDR2 SYDVKM. CDR3 residues: CASRLGSQFNQPQHF. CDR3 DNA sequence: TGTGCCAGCAGGCTAGGCAGCCAGTTCAATCAGCCCCAGCATTTT. Looking up the rest from reference TRBV28 and TRBJ1-5 gives the full variable domain: DVKVTQSSRYLVKRTGEKVFLECVQDMDHENMFWYRQDPGLGLRLIYFSYDVKMKEKGDIPEGYSVSREKKERFSLILESASTNQTSMYLCASRLGSQFNQPQHFGDGTRLSIL.

The chain uses TRBV10-3 and TRBJ2-3; unclear D gene. V was pared by 8 bases and J by 2 bases, with 17 bases between. Germline V gives CDR1 ENHRY, CDR2 SYGVKD. The CDR3 consists of 15 residues. CDR3: CAILSEWSNTDTQYF. Here the CDR3 DNA reads TGTGCCATCCTGTCGGAGTGGTCGAACACAGATACGCAGTATTTT.

The chain recombines TRBV4-1 with TRBJ1-4; D gene uncertain. V was shortened by 0 bases and J by 6 bases, with 14 bases between the two germline ends. This CDR3 has 16 residues. The germline V gene encodes CDR1 MGHRA and CDR2 YSYEKL. CDR3 bases: TGCGCCAGCAGCCAAGACGCAGACATCGTCTATGAAAAACTGTTTTTT. This gives the protein CASSQDADIVYEKLFF.

The chain links TRBV21-1 to TRBJ2-7; whether TRBD2, the table's D call, matches the DNA was not checked. TRBV21-1 is classified as a pseudogene. This CDR3 has 17 residues. CDR3: CASSVGLVSGRALEQYF. CDR3 DNA sequence: TGTGCCAGCAGCGTAGGACTAGTTAGCGGGAGGGCCCTCGAGCAGTACTTC.

Concerning this clone: This specimen includes other DNA sequences encoding the same CDR3. This chain uses TRBV5-1 with TRBJ1-3, with TRBD1 as a possible D gene (5 bases). Per germline, CDR1 SGHRS and CDR2 YFSETQ. The CDR3 is made up of 14 amino acids. V gave up 1 base and J gave up 4 bases, with 9 bases separating them. CDR3 residues: CASSLPGTGNTIYF. In DNA form, the CDR3 reads TGCGCCAGCAGCTTGCCAGGGACGGGAAACACCATATATTTT. Complete variable domain (other parts from reference TRBV5-1 and TRBJ1-3): KAGVTQTPRYLIKTRGQQVTLSCSPISGHRSVSWYQQTPGQGLQFLFEYFSETQRNKGNFPGRFSGRQFSNSRSEMNVSTLELGDSALYLCASSLPGTGNTIYFGEGSWLTVV.

CDR3 sequence (DNA): TGTGCCAGCAGCTTGCCCAGCGGGAATGCGGATACGCAGTATTTT. Its translation is CASSLPSGNADTQYF. This chain connects TRBV5-4 to TRBJ2-3; 7 bases agree with TRBD2. Per the germline V gene, CDR1 is SGHNT and CDR2 is YYREEE (reference sequence). This CDR3 spans 15 amino acids. V was clipped by 1 base and J by 6 bases; unmatched bases: 8.

Points on this clone: Within the sample, other DNA sequences also encode this same CDR3. The chain is built from TRBV7-3 and TRBJ1-3; D is uncertain. Trimming stripped 5 bases from V and 0 bases from J, with 8 bases between. The CDR3 extends over 14 amino acids. The germline CDR1 and CDR2 sequences are SGHTA and FQGTGA. CDR3 nucleotide sequence: TGTGCCAGCAGCCCCGGCAGCTCTGGAAACACCATATATTTT. Translated, it gives CASSPGSSGNTIYF.

This chain connects TRBV29-1 to TRBJ2-7, with D possibly TRBD1 on 7 matching bases. Trimming shortened V by 4 bases and J by 2 bases, and 12 bases separated the two germline ends. This CDR3 has 13 residues. CDR1 SQVTM and CDR2 ANQGSEA come from the germline V gene. The CDR3 DNA follows: TGCAGCGTTGCGCGGGGACAGCCCTACGAGCAGTACTTC. Translated, it gives CSVARGQPYEQYF.

The rearrangement links TRBV7-9 to TRBJ2-2; 8 bases map to TRBD1. Germline V CDR1 and CDR2: SEHNR, FQNEAQ (reference sequence). CDR3 length equals 17 residues. With V trimmed by 2 bases and J by 1 base, 6 bases remained unmatched. CDR3 amino acids: CASSLLRTGLNTGELFF. The CDR3 bases are TGTGCCAGCAGCTTACTCCGGACAGGGTTGAACACCGGGGAGCTGTTTTTT.

The chain carries TRBV29-1 and TRBJ1-4; 7 nucleotides align to TRBD1. The germline V gene has CDR1 SQVTM and CDR2 ANQGSEA. J gave up 8 bases and V 5 bases, and 8 bases lay outside the gene matches. This CDR3 is built from 13 residues. In DNA, the CDR3 is TGCAGCGTTCTTAGACAGGGAGGCGAAAAACTGTTTTTT. It codes for CSVLRQGGEKLFF.

This clone showed up just once. V usage is TRBV4-2 and J usage is TRBJ1-4; TRBD1 matches 7 bases. Germline V gene sequence: CDR1 LGHNA, CDR2 YNFKEQ. Trimming removed 4 bases from V and 4 bases from J; junction bases left unmatched: 15. The CDR3 spans 18 residues. CDR3 bases: TGTGCCAGCAGCCCCGACCCGGGCGGAGGGGGCTTTAATGAAAAACTGTTTTTT. It yields the protein CASSPDPGGGGFNEKLFF.

The rearrangement uses TRBV27 and TRBJ1-5, with 8 bases lining up with TRBD1. The V and J ends lost 2 bases and 0 bases, in that order; junction bases with no gene match: 6. Germline CDR1 is MNHEY and CDR2 is SMNVEV (reference sequence). The CDR3 runs 17 residues. The CDR3 DNA is TGTGCCAGCAGTTTACAGGGGGCACAATATAGCAATCAGCCCCAGCATTTT. It specifies CASSLQGAQYSNQPQHF.

The chain employs TRBV4-2 and TRBJ2-5, with 8 bases that match TRBD1. Trimming removed 2 bases from V and 6 bases from J; junction bases left unmatched: 5. The length of the CDR3 is 14 residues. Germline assignment: CDR1 LGHNA and CDR2 YNFKEQ. This CDR3 is CASSQPTGEKTQYF. CDR3 sequence (DNA): TGTGCCAGCAGCCAACCGACAGGGGAAAAGACCCAGTACTTC.

J is TRBJ2-4 and V is TRBV4-1, with 10 positions matching TRBD1. V lost 1 base to trimming and J lost 0 bases; unmatched junction nucleotides: 12. The germline V gene encodes CDR1 MGHRA and CDR2 YSYEKL. The CDR3 is made up of 20 amino acids. The CDR3 loop is CASSQVLGTGDALAKNIQYF. The CDR3 DNA sequence: TGCGCCAGCAGCCAAGTTCTTGGGACAGGGGACGCCCTAGCCAAAAACATTCAGTACTTC.

The chain links TRBV7-9 to TRBJ2-5, with a possible D match to TRBD1 (5 bases). Trimming pared 5 bases from V and 5 bases from J, leaving 15 bases between. The V gene's germline CDR1 is SEHNR and CDR2 FQNEAQ (reference sequence). The CDR3 covers 14 residues. DNA of the CDR3: TGTGCCAGCAGCCGGACAAGGGCTGAGGAGACCCAGTACTTC. Protein: CASSRTRAEETQYF.

The genes are TRBV28 and TRBJ1-5; 9 bases are shared with TRBD1. Germline lookup yields CDR1 MDHEN and CDR2 SYDVKM. V shed 6 bases and J 4 bases; nucleotides not matched to a gene: 7. The CDR3 length is 15 residues. CDR3 amino acids: CASSPRGTGNQPQHF. The CDR3, as DNA: TGTGCCAGCAGCCCCCGAGGGACAGGGAATCAGCCCCAGCATTTT.

The J gene is TRBJ2-7, the V gene TRBV6-5; the D gene is possibly TRBD1 (5 bases). Germline V gene sequence: CDR1 MNHEY, CDR2 SVGAGI. With 2 bases removed from V and 4 bases from J, the gap between germline ends came to 9 bases. This CDR3 has 13 amino acids. CDR3 nucleotides: TGTGCCAGCAGTTACGGGGCTGGGTACGAGCAGTACTTC. Translation: CASSYGAGYEQYF.

This clone was picked up a small number of times. The CDR3 sequence is CASSAQAWRPSSSYNEQFF. CDR3 coding DNA: TGTGCCAGCAGCGCCCAAGCCTGGCGGCCATCGAGCTCCTACAATGAGCAGTTCTTC. The V and J genes are TRBV9 and TRBJ2-1; D is undetermined. The CDR3 covers 19 residues. Germline loops: CDR1 SGDLS, CDR2 YYNGEE. Trimming shortened V by 3 bases and J by 0 bases, and 22 bases separated the two germline ends. Filled out from reference TRBV9 and TRBJ2-1, the complete variable domain reads DSGVTQTPKHLITATGQRVTLRCSPRSGDLSVYWYQQSLDQGLQFLIQYYNGEERAKGNILERFSAQQFPDLHSELNLSSLELGDSALYFCASSAQAWRPSSSYNEQFFGPGTRLTVL.

The gene calls are TRBV27 and TRBJ2-3; D is uncertain. Trimming took 5 bases from V and 6 from J, leaving 21 bases between them. Germline CDR1 reads MNHEY; CDR2 reads SMNVEV (reference sequence). This CDR3 is built from 16 residues. The CDR3 coding sequence is TGTGCCAGCAGTACACTCCGGGCCGGTGCCCCTGATACGCAGTATTTT. Protein sequence: CASSTLRAGAPDTQYF.